This TCR beta chain was retrieved from a study of blood T cell repertoires in COVID-19. TCRdb's table, derived via immunoSEQ multiplex PCR, lists solely in-frame clones and lacks some. There are a few hundred thousand clones in the sample; around 88% occur only once, and roughly 14% lies in the top ten. This clone was seen once. This sequence originates from a woman aged 45-65 years with acute COVID-19. Sample: PBMCs or T cells enriched from blood (not recorded which).

In DNA, the CDR3 is TGCAGCGTTGAAGTCGGTACGTTCCGCACTGAAGCTTTCTTT. This codes for CSVEVGTFRTEAFF. The rearrangement uses TRBV29-1 and TRBJ1-1, with D unclear. In germline, CDR1 is SQVTM, CDR2 ANQGSEA. Trimming pared 1 base from V and 4 bases from J, leaving 13 bases between. This CDR3 contains 14 residues. Based on the CDR3 plus reference TRBV29-1 and TRBJ1-1, the full variable domain is SAVISQKPSRDICQRGTSLTIQCQVDSQVTMMFWYRQQPGQSLTLIATANQGSEATYESGFVIDKFPISRPNLTFSTLTVSNMSPEDSSIYLCSVEVGTFRTEAFFGQGTRLTVV.